One and the same sample provided the 8 T cell receptor beta chains below, sequenced in a study of T cell repertoires in cytomegalovirus infection. No antigen is known for these receptors. One entry per CDR3 protein results from TCRdb running MiXCR on the reads. This sample has some 320,000 distinct CDR3 sequences, with under 35% found just once. Material: cultured PBMCs, obtained from culture after CMV antigen stimulation. The receptors originated from a human donor in good health (CMV status not recorded). Some clones in this sample may be carry-over from other donors' samples.

This clonotype turned up a few times. The chain uses TRBV19 and TRBJ1-1; D might be TRBD1 (5 bases). The ends were cut back, 5 bases at V and 7 bases at J, with 20 bases in the middle. In germline, CDR1 is LNHDA, CDR2 SQIVND (reference sequence). This CDR3 is built from 15 residues. The DNA for the CDR3 is TGTGCCAGTAGTGGGGTCGTCAGGGATTTGGATGAAGCTTTCTTT. Its translation: CASSGVVRDLDEAFF. The full variable domain, completed using reference TRBV19 and TRBJ1-1, is DGGITQSPKYLFRKEGQNVTLSCEQNLNHDAMYWYRQDPGQGLRLIYYSQIVNDFQKGDIAEGYSVSREKKESFPLTVTSAQKNPTAFYLCASSGVVRDLDEAFFGQGTRLTVV.

The chain uses TRBV28 and TRBJ2-2; unclear D gene. Trimming pared 6 bases from V and 3 bases from J, leaving 8 bases between. This CDR3 is 13 amino acids long. The germline gives CDR1 MDHEN, CDR2 SYDVKM. For the CDR3, the DNA is TGTGCCAGCAGGACTGAGTACACCGGGGAGCTGTTTTTT. It encodes CASRTEYTGELFF.

The CDR3 sequence: CASSPQQGDSYNSPLHF. The CDR3 DNA reads TGTGCCAGCAGTCCACAGCAGGGGGACTCCTATAATTCACCCCTCCACTTT. The chain links TRBV7-2 to TRBJ1-6, with 7 bases aligning to TRBD1. From germline, CDR1 is SGHTA and CDR2 FQGNSA. V lost 6 bases, J lost 0 bases, and 8 bases stayed unmatched. The CDR3 has 17 amino acids. The variable domain in full, with the rest retrieved from reference TRBV7-2 and TRBJ1-6, is GAGVSQSPSNKVTEKGKDVELRCDPISGHTALYWYRQSLGQGLEFLIYFQGNSAPDKSGLPSDRFSAERTGGSVSTLTIQRTQQEDSAVYLCASSPQQGDSYNSPLHFGNGTRLTVT.

The sample holds a few counts of this clonotype. J is TRBJ1-2 and V is TRBV6-2 or TRBV6-3, with 9 bases fitting TRBD1. This CDR3 has 15 residues. V was clipped by 6 bases and J by 2 bases; unmatched bases: 7. Germline V lookup: CDR1 MNHEY, CDR2 SVGEGT. CDR3 bases: TGTGCCAGCAGCTCTCCGGGACAGGGAAACTATGGCTACACCTTC. It encodes CASSSPGQGNYGYTF.

This clonotype was picked up a small number of times. The J gene is TRBJ2-1, the V gene TRBV7-3; tentative D call: TRBD2 (6 bases). Germline-derived CDR1 and CDR2 are SGHTA and FQGTGA. CDR3 length: 14 residues. V lost 5 bases and J 7 bases, leaving 15 bases between the germline ends. CDR3 DNA sequence: TGTGCCAGCAGCCCTGGCGGGGTGGGTAATGAGCAGTTCTTC. This encodes CASSPGGVGNEQFF.

This clonotype was seen ten or more times. This chain connects TRBV20-1 to TRBJ1-4; the D gene is possibly TRBD1 (5 bases). CDR1 is DFQATT, CDR2 SNEGSKA, per germline (reference sequence). V was clipped by 0 bases and J by 3 bases, with 14 bases between them. This CDR3 region has 16 residues. The CDR3 DNA is TGCAGTGCTAGAGACAATAAGGGGTCGGCTAATGAAAAACTGTTTTTT. This sequence encodes CSARDNKGSANEKLFF.

The genes are TRBV7-8 and TRBJ2-5, with 9 nucleotides matching TRBD2. The CDR3 is made up of 16 amino acids. Per germline, CDR1 SGHVS and CDR2 FQNEAQ. V dropped 1 base and J dropped 2; count of bases not matched to a gene: 5. The CDR3 is CASSLGSSGGQETQYF. The DNA of the CDR3 is TGTGCCAGCAGCTTAGGCAGTAGCGGGGGACAAGAGACCCAGTACTTC.

The chain is built from TRBV4-1 and TRBJ1-1, with 11 bases identical to TRBD1. Germline V lookup: CDR1 MGHRA, CDR2 YSYEKL. CDR3 length equals 15 residues. V lost 1 base, J lost 4 bases, and 2 bases stayed unmatched. The CDR3 sequence: CASSQVGTGGTEAFF. The CDR3 nucleotides read TGCGCCAGCAGCCAAGTCGGGACAGGGGGCACTGAAGCTTTCTTT.